The 11 T cell receptor beta chains below all came from one sample that was sequenced in a study of cytomegalovirus exposure and HLA in healthy donors. In the PCR, 60 Vbeta and 13 Jbeta primers were used. Clones were sequenced by immunoSEQ multiplex PCR, and TCRdb holds only the in-frame ones, with some missing. The data show approximately 150,000 clones, roughly three quarters seen once. Sequencing was performed on PBMCs. The receptors here all came from a woman in her fifties or sixties in good health and CMV-seropositive.

The chain's CDR3 is CASKRQGEETQYF. The CDR3 region has the DNA TGTGCCAGTAAACGTCAGGGGGAAGAGACCCAGTACTTC. This chain joins TRBV19 and TRBJ2-5; 7 nucleotides agree with TRBD1. The CDR3 extends over 13 amino acids. CDR1 LNHDA and CDR2 SQIVND come from the germline V gene (reference sequence). After removal of 7 bases from V and 3 bases from J, the junction contained 5 bases not matched to a gene.

V usage is TRBV9 and J usage is TRBJ2-1, with D possibly matching TRBD1 (5 bases). Trimming pared 1 base from V and 1 base from J, leaving 15 bases between. Germline CDR1 and CDR2: SGDLS and YYNGEE. This CDR3 is 17 amino acids long. The CDR3 DNA follows: TGTGCCAGCAGCGTAACTTGGAAGGGGTGGTCCTACAATGAGCAGTTCTTC. Translation: CASSVTWKGWSYNEQFF.

The chain carries TRBV25-1 and TRBJ2-5, with 8 bases identical to TRBD1. The CDR3 has 14 amino acids. With 6 bases clipped from V and 3 bases from J, the junction kept 6 bases outside the gene matches. The V gene's germline CDR1 is MGHDK and CDR2 SYGVNS. CDR3 protein: CASRDRGAEETQYF. DNA for the CDR3: TGTGCCAGCAGAGACAGGGGAGCGGAAGAGACCCAGTACTTC.

The chain employs TRBV12-5 and TRBJ2-1, with unresolved D. Looked up from germline, CDR1 is LGHNT and CDR2 is FRNRAP. V shed 1 base and J shed 8 bases, with 3 bases lying between them. This CDR3 has 11 amino acids. The CDR3 here is CASGLGHEQFF. Here the CDR3 DNA reads TGTGCTAGTGGTTTGGGGCATGAGCAGTTCTTC.

The table lists this clone with a few counts. An end of the junction differs from the germline gene, which may be a read error. The J gene is TRBJ2-5, the V gene TRBV7-7; 9 nucleotides match TRBD2. CDR1 is SSHAT and CDR2 is FNYEAQ in the germline V gene (reference sequence). The CDR3 runs 14 residues. In nucleotides, the CDR3 is TGTGCTAGCAGCTCGCCGGCGGGGGGGGAGACCCAGTACTTC. Its protein product is CASSSPAGGETQYF.

The count of this clone is one. This rearrangement joins TRBV20-1 to TRBJ1-2; possible D gene TRBD1, 6 bases. This CDR3 is 11 amino acids long. Germline assignment: CDR1 DFQATT and CDR2 SNEGSKA (reference sequence). In DNA, the CDR3 is TGCTGCTCAGAGGGGGTTGAAGGCTACACCTTC. This encodes CCSEGVEGYTF.

This chain connects TRBV19 to TRBJ2-5; D might be TRBD2 (5 bases). The CDR3 has 13 amino acids. The germline V and J ends were trimmed by 5 bases and 5 bases, with 12 bases remaining between them. CDR1 is LNHDA, CDR2 SQIVND, per germline (reference sequence). The CDR3 DNA sequence: TGTGCCAGTAGTCCCAGGAGGTGGGAGACCCAGTACTTC. This sequence encodes CASSPRRWETQYF.

This clone has a single count. The chain employs TRBV5-3 and TRBJ1-1; maybe TRBD1 (5 bases). TRBV5-3 is an ORF; its function is uncertain. The CDR3 length is 14 residues. V was clipped by 0 bases and J by 3 bases, with 9 bases between them. This CDR3 reads CARSLDVGDTEAFF. CDR3 bases: TGTGCCAGAAGCTTGGATGTAGGGGACACTGAAGCTTTCTTT.

Turning to this clone: The junction differs from germline at one of its ends, possibly a read error. The chain is built from TRBV7-3 and TRBJ2-3; 9 bases match TRBD2. The CDR3 has 14 residues. Germline V gives CDR1 SGHTA, CDR2 FQGTGA. The CDR3 coding sequence is TGTGTCAGCAGCTTAGGGCTAGCGGGGGATACGCAGTATTTT. This sequence encodes CVSSLGLAGDTQYF.

The chain links TRBV5-8 to TRBJ1-2; D may be TRBD1 (5 bases). The CDR3 is 15 amino acids. CDR1 is SGHTS, CDR2 YDEGEE, per germline. V lost 5 bases and J lost 4, with 18 bases in between. The CDR3, as DNA: TGTGCCAGCAGGTCCCGCGGGGCTGTTCTCTATGGCTACACCTTC. Its translation is CASRSRGAVLYGYTF.

The gene calls are TRBV5-1 and TRBJ2-1, with TRBD2 matching over 10 bases. The J segment lost 3 bases and the V segment lost 5 bases, leaving 5 bases of the junction unmatched. This CDR3 is built from 15 residues. Germline V CDR1 and CDR2: SGHRS, YFSETQ. The CDR3 nucleotides read TGCGCCAGCAGTCTGACTAGCGGGCACTACAATGAGCAGTTCTTC. It yields the protein CASSLTSGHYNEQFF.